This paragraph covers one T cell receptor beta chain sequence. This sample is part of a study of blood T cell repertoires in COVID-19. Study overall: Material from acute and convalescent COVID-19 was sourced from the United States, Italy and Spain.

Authors' analysis steps: Cell counts per sample came from amplifying reference gene primers. Using immunoSEQ multiplex PCR, the repertoire was profiled, and TCRdb retains in-frame clones only, with some absent. D and trimming come from the DNA, and the V and J calls and clone size come from that table. The table has more than 65,000 clones, 84% seen once. The V gene lost 6 bases and the J gene lost 7 bases, with 19 bases spanning the gap. The CDR3 loop spans 15 amino acids. Germline assignment: CDR1 MRHNA and CDR2 SNTAGT. This chain connects TRBV6-4 to TRBJ2-1; D ambiguous. The receptor's source is a man over 45 with acute or convalescent COVID-19. What was sequenced was peripheral blood. DNA for the CDR3: TGTGCCAGCAGCGACGAATCACGGGTCGTTAATGAGCAGTTCTTC. Amino acid sequence: CASSDESRVVNEQFF.